Presented here are 4 T cell receptor beta chains from one specimen sequenced in a study of beta chain features in type 1 diabetes. The study reverse transcribed the entire isolated RNA, so it sequenced expressed TCRB transcripts. Measured with immunoSEQ multiplex PCR; TCRdb has only the in-frame clones, and not every one. This table holds hundreds of thousands of clones, around 15% found once. Antigen specificity for these receptors is unknown. General observations from the study: The study found moderately but significantly shorter TCRB CDR3s in all four CD4+ subsets of Type 1 diabetes patients.

The specimen was naive CD4+ T cells from blood. These receptors all stem from a man aged 18 to 35 with type 1 diabetes.

This clone was recorded a few times. The rearrangement uses TRBV7-3 and TRBJ1-6, with TRBD1 matching 8 bases. The V gene end was trimmed by 2 bases and the J gene end by 7 bases; junction bases not matched to a gene: 4. The CDR3 is 15 residues long. The germline V gene has CDR1 SGHTA and CDR2 FQGTGA. The CDR3 nucleotides are TGTGCCAGCAGCTTAGGACAGGGTCGGAATTCACCCCTCCACTTT. This gives the protein CASSLGQGRNSPLHF.

V is TRBV5-4 and J is TRBJ2-2, with TRBD1 matching 7 bases. The CDR3 extends over 16 amino acids. Germline assignment: CDR1 SGHNT and CDR2 YYREEE (reference sequence). The V gene end was trimmed by 4 bases and the J gene end by 1 base; junction bases not matched to a gene: 7. Here the CDR3 DNA reads TGTGCCAGCAGCGGCCAGACAGGGTTGAACACCGGGGAGCTGTTTTTT. This translates into CASSGQTGLNTGELFF. Filled out from reference TRBV5-4 and TRBJ2-2, the complete variable domain reads ETGVTQSPTHLIKTRGQQVTLRCSSQSGHNTVSWYQQALGQGPQFIFQYYREEENGRGNFPPRFSGLQFPNYSSELNVNALELDDSALYLCASSGQTGLNTGELFFGEGSRLTVL.

This clone came up a few times. J is TRBJ1-1 and V is TRBV7-2, with 7 bases that match TRBD1. The germline V gene encodes CDR1 SGHTA and CDR2 FQGNSA. The CDR3 loop spans 14 amino acids. Trimming at V came to 4 bases and at J to 5 bases, leaving 7 bases not matched to a gene. The CDR3 region has the DNA TGTGCCAGCAGCTCCCGACAGGGCCGTACTGAAGCTTTCTTT. It yields the protein CASSSRQGRTEAFF.

This chain joins TRBV7-9 and TRBJ1-2, with D unresolved. Germline V gives CDR1 SEHNR, CDR2 FQNEAQ (reference sequence). Trimming cost V 1 base and J 4 bases, with 7 bases left between them. The CDR3 extends over 13 amino acids. CDR3 sequence: CASSLVGFYGYTF. The DNA for the CDR3 is TGTGCCAGCAGCTTAGTCGGATTCTATGGCTACACCTTC.